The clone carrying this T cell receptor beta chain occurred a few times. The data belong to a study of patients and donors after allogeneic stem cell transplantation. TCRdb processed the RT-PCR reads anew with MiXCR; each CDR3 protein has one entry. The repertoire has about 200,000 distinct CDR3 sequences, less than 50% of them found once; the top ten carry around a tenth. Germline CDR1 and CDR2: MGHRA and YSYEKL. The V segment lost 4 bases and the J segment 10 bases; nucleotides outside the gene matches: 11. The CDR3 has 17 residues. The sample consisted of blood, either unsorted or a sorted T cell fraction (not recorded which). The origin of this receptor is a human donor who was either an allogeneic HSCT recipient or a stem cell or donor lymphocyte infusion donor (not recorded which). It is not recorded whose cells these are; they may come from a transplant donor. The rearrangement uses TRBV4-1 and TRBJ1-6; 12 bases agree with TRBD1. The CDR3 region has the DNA TGCGCCAGCAGCCTTACCGGGACAGGGGGCAAGGGCTCACCCCTCCACTTT. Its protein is CASSLTGTGGKGSPLHF.